What follows is one TCR beta chain and its context. What antigen it recognizes has not been identified. No clone much larger than this one lies a single base away; base qualities are absent. Taken from cysteine to phenylalanine, the CDR3 has 17 residues. Left in the record is the CDR3 DNA by itself, 51 bases read in frame from the first base. The germline V gene (reference sequence) specifies GTSNPN as CDR1 and SVGIG as CDR2. V is trimmed back by 0 bases and J by 4 bases, and the junction contains 11 bases that no gene match accounts for. The TCR beta CDR3 regions were amplified from the RNA transcripts. For the first round of RT-PCR on the TCR CDR3, the HTBI primer set was used together with the Qiagen OneStep RT-PCR kit. A second multiplex PCR round built the libraries, followed by size selection and purification. Paired-end sequencing of the libraries was performed with 100 bp reads on an Illumina HiSeq2000. Under the source paper's analysis protocol: SOAPnuke was used to process the raw data, throwing out any read that contained adapters or uncalled bases, had a mean Phred below 15, or lacked an exact constant-primer or identifier match. High-quality paired reads were merged using COPE v1.2.5, and each unique nucleotide sequence was defined as a clonotype. MiTCR v1.1 was used to align the clonotypes against IMGT TRBV, TRBD and TRBJ reference segments. Analysis was restricted to V-J combinations with a frequency above 0.0001, which covered about 99% of repertoires. The TCS score was defined as the ratio of F50 (clonal expansion) to E x V (chaos), calculated using BLOSUM62-based TCRdist between CDR3 peptides within each V-J. Welch's t-statistics and random forest reduced around 510 V-J features to fewer than 15, which were used in a naive Bayes classifier (R e1071). TCRdb reanalyzed the raw reads on its own, using fastp at Q25 for trimming and MiXCR for clone calling, and kept in-frame beta chains. Rows with one shared CDR3 protein collapse into an entry with the most common genes and DNA. These V and J calls rely on TCRdb rather than the paper's analysis. In this sample the table shows some 460,000 distinct CDR3 sequences, less than 20% of which occur a single time. Jointly, the top ten make up around 7.7% of the sample.

Graves' hyperthyroidism was defined as stable when no progression to ophthalmopathy occurred over 18 months of follow-up. Hyperthyroidism patients were newly diagnosed, with disease duration under 2 months, and aged 18 to 65 years. The study excluded patients with uncontrolled infections, other autoimmune diseases, pregnancy or lactation. Diagnoses were established on the basis of clinical symptoms, serum thyroxine and TRAb, thyroid ultrasound, and orbital computed tomography. PBMCs were isolated from about 9.2 ml of fresh peripheral blood by Ficoll-Paque density gradient centrifugation. Trizol reagent was used to extract total RNA, and RNA quality was then checked on an Agilent 2100 Bioanalyzer. The source of the sample is a study of T cells in Graves' hyperthyroidism and ophthalmopathy (dated by TCRdb to the late 2010s). About the investigation overall: Peripheral blood was collected at initial diagnosis, before any treatment. To identify TCR V-J signatures that set the groups apart, the researchers used a discovery cohort of approximately 98 patients, made up of 40 to 45 with Graves' ophthalmopathy and some 60 with stable Graves' hyperthyroidism. Prospective prediction of ophthalmopathy was tested in an independent validation cohort consisting of about 20 hyperthyroidism patients and approximately 16 patients who later progressed to ophthalmopathy. The 95 to 100 discovery patients were randomly divided into training and test sets at a 7:3 ratio. Thyroid tissue and blood T-cell repertoires from six Graves' hyperthyroidism patients were also compared in the study. After blood sampling, hyperthyroidism patients were treated with methimazole at a starting dose of 30 mg daily, and ophthalmopathy patients were treated with high-dose intravenous methylprednisolone. According to the paper, TCR Vbeta CDR3 sequencing was carried out on more than 120 peripheral blood samples, which came from approximately 41 ophthalmopathy, around 74 hyperthyroidism and roughly 17 progressor patients. The full study reports these points: In validation, progression to ophthalmopathy was predicted by the model with around 71% sensitivity and approximately 78% specificity, a median of roughly 6.4 months before onset. Most expanded thyroid clonotypes (frequency above 0.001) were also found in blood, which suggests that blood repertoires may mirror thyroid immune responses. In cross-validation, a model built on a 13 V-J signature told ophthalmopathy apart from stable hyperthyroidism with approximately 91% sensitivity and about 81% specificity, and in testing the same model reached 80%/75%. No statistical method was used to set the sample size in advance, and investigators knew the group allocation.

Sequencing used blood. This TCR derives from a woman aged 18-30 years with Graves' hyperthyroidism. The chain joins TRBV30 to TRBJ2-3; TRBD1 matches 9 bases in the middle. The CDR3 reads CAWSVQGQGWVADTQYF. The DNA sequence is TGTGCCTGGAGTGTTCAGGGACAGGGATGGGTTGCAGATACGCAGTATTTT.